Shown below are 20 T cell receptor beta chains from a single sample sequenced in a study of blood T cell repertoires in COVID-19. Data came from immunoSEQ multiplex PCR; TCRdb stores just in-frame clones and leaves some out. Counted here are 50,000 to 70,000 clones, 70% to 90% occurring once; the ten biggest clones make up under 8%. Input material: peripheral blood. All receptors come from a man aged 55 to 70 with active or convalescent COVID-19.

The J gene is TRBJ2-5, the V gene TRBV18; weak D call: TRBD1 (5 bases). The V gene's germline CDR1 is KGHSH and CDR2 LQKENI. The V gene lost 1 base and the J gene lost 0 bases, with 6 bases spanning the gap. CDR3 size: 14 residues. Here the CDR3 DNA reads TGTGCCAGCTCACCACAGGGGAACCAAGAGACCCAGTACTTC. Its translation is CASSPQGNQETQYF. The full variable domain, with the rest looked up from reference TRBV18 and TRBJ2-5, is NAGVMQNPRHLVRRRGQEARLRCSPMKGHSHVYWYRQLPEEGLKFMVYLQKENIIDESGMPKERFSAEFPKEGPSILRIQQVVRGDSAAYFCASSPQGNQETQYFGPGTRLLVL.

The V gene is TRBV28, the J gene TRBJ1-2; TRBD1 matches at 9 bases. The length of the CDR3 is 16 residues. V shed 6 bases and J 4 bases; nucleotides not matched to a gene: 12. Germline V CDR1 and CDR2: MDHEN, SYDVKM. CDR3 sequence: CASSNPGQGGPYGYTF. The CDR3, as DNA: TGTGCCAGCAGCAATCCGGGACAGGGAGGCCCCTATGGCTACACCTTC.

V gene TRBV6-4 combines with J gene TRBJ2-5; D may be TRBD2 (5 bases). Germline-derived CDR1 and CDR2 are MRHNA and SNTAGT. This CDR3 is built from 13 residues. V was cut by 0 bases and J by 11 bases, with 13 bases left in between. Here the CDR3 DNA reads TGTGCCAGCAGTGACTCGGGAGTGTTGGCACAGTACTTC. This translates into CASSDSGVLAQYF.

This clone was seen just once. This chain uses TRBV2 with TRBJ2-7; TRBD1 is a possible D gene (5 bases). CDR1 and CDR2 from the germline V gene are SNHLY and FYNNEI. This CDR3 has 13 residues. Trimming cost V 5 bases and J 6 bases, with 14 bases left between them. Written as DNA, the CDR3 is TGTGCCAGCAGTAGTCAGGGAATACGCGAGCAGTACTTC. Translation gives CASSSQGIREQYF.

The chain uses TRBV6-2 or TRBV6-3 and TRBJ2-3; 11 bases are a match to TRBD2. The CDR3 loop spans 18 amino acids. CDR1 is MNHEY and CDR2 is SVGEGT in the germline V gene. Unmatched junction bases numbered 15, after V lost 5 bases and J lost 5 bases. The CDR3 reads CASSGRGLLAGAGDTQYF. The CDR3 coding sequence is TGTGCCAGCAGTGGTCGGGGACTACTAGCGGGGGCTGGAGATACGCAGTATTTT.

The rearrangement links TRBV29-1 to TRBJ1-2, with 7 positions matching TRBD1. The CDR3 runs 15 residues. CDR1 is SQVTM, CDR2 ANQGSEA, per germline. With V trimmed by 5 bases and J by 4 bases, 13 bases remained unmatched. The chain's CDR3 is CSVTGPSGQLYGYTF. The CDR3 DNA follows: TGCAGCGTTACTGGTCCGTCGGGACAGCTCTATGGCTACACCTTC.

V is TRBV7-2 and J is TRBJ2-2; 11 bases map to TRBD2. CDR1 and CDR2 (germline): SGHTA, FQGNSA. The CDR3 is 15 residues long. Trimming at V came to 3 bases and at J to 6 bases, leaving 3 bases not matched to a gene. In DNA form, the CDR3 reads TGTGCCAGCAGCTTTCTAGCGGGGGGACCCGGGGAGCTGTTTTTT. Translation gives CASSFLAGGPGELFF.

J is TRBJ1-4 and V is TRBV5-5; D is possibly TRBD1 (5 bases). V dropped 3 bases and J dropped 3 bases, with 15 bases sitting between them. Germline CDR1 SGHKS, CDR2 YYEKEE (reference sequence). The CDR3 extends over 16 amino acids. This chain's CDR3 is CASSSQRQSANEKLFF. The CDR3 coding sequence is TGTGCCAGCAGCTCCCAGCGACAGTCAGCTAATGAAAAACTGTTTTTT.

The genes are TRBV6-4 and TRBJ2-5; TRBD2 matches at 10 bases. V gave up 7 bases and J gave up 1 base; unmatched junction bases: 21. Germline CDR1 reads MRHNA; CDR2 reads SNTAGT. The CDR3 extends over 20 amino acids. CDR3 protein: CASNHLGETSGIRIQETQYF. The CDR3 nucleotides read TGTGCCAGCAACCATCTTGGGGAAACTAGCGGGATTCGGATCCAAGAGACCCAGTACTTC.

The CDR3 spells CASSPSDEQFF. The DNA for the CDR3 is TGTGCCAGCAGCCCTTCCGATGAGCAGTTCTTC. The genes are TRBV7-8 and TRBJ2-1; D is unresolved. The germline V gene has CDR1 SGHVS and CDR2 FQNEAQ. CDR3 size: 11 residues. V was pared by 5 bases and J by 8 bases, with 7 bases between.

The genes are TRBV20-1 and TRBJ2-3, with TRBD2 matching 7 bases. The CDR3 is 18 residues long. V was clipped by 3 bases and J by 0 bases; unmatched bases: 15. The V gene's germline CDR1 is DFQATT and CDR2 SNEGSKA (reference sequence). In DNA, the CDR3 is TGCAGTGCTAGTTGGCTAGCGGAGACCCGAAGGAGCACAGATACGCAGTATTTT. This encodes CSASWLAETRRSTDTQYF.

CDR3 region: CASSLGRDTLYEQYF. Written as DNA, the CDR3 is TGTGCCAGCAGCTTGGGCCGGGACACCCTCTACGAGCAGTACTTC. The V and J genes are TRBV7-3 and TRBJ2-7, with a weak D call TRBD1 (6 bases). Trimming left V 3 bases short and J 3 bases short, with 15 bases between. CDR1 and CDR2 (germline): SGHTA, FQGTGA. This CDR3 is 15 amino acids long.

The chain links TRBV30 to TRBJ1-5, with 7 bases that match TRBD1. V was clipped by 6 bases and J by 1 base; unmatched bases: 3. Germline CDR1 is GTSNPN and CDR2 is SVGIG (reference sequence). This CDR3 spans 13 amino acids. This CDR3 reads CACTGDSNQPQHF. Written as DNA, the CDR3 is TGTGCCTGTACAGGGGACAGCAATCAGCCCCAGCATTTT.

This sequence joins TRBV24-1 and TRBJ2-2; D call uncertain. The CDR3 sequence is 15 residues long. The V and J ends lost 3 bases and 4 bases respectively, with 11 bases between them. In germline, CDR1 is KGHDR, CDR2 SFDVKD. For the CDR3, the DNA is TGTGCCACCAGTGATAGTGGTACGAGCACCGGGGAGCTGTTTTTT. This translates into CATSDSGTSTGELFF.

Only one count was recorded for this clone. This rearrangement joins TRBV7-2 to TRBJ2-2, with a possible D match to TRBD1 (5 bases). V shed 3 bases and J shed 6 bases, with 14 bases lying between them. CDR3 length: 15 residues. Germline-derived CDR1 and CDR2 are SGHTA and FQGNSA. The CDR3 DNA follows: TGTGCCAGCAGCTTGGATATAGGGGCGGCCGGGGAGCTGTTTTTT. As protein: CASSLDIGAAGELFF. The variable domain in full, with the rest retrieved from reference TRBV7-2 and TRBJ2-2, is GAGVSQSPSNKVTEKGKDVELRCDPISGHTALYWYRQSLGQGLEFLIYFQGNSAPDKSGLPSDRFSAERTGGSVSTLTIQRTQQEDSAVYLCASSLDIGAAGELFFGEGSRLTVL.

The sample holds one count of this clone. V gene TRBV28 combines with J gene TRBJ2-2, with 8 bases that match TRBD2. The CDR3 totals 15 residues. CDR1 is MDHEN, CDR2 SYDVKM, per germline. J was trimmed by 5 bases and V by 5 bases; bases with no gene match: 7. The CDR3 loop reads CASSNPGGGTGELFF. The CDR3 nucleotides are TGTGCCAGCAGTAACCCGGGGGGGGGAACCGGGGAGCTGTTTTTT.

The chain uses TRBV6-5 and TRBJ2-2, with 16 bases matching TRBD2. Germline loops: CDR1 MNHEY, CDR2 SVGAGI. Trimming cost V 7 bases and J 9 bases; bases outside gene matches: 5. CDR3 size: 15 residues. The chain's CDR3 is CASIGTSGGARELFF. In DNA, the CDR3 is TGTGCCAGCATAGGGACTAGCGGGGGGGCTAGGGAGCTGTTTTTT.

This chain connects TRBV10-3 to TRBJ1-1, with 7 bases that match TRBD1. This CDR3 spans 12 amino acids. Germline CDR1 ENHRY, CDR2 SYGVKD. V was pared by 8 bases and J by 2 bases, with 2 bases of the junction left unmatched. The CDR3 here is CAIRDRNTEAFF. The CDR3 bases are TGTGCCATCCGGGACAGAAACACTGAAGCTTTCTTT.

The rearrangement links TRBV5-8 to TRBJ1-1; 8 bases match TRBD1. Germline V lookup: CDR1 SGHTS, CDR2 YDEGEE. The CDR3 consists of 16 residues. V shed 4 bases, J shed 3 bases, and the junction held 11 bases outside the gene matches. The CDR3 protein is CASSPGQGILDTEAFF. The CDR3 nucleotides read TGTGCCAGCAGCCCCGGACAGGGAATTCTTGACACTGAAGCTTTCTTT.

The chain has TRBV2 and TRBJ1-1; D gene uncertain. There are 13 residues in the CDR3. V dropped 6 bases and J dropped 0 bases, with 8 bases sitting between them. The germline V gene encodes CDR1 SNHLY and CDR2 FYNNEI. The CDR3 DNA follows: TGTGCCAGCAGGGCTAGGATGAACACTGAAGCTTTCTTT. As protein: CASRARMNTEAFF.